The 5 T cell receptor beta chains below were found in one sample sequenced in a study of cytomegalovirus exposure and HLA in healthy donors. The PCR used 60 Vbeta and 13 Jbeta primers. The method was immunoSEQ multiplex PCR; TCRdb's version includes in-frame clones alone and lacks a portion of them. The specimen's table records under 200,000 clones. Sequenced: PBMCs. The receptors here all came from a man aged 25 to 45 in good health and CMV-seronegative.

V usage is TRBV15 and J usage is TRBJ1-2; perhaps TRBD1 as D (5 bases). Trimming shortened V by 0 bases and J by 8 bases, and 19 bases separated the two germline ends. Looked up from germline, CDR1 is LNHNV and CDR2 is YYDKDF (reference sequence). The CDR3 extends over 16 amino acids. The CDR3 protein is CATSRDVSGRALGYTF. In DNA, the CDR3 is TGTGCCACCAGCAGAGATGTTTCCGGCAGGGCTTTGGGCTACACCTTC.

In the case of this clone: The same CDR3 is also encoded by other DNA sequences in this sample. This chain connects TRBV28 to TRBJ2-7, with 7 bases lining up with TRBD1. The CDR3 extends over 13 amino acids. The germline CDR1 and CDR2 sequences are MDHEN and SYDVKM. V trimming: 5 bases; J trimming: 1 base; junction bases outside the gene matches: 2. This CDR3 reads CASSPGQSYEQYF. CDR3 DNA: TGTGCCAGCAGTCCGGGACAGTCCTACGAGCAGTACTTC.

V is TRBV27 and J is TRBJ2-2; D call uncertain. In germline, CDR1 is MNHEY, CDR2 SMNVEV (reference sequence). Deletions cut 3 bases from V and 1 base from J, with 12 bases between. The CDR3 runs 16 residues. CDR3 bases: TGTGCCAGCAGTTTTCTGTCTTCCTTGAACACCGGGGAGCTGTTTTTT. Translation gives CASSFLSSLNTGELFF.

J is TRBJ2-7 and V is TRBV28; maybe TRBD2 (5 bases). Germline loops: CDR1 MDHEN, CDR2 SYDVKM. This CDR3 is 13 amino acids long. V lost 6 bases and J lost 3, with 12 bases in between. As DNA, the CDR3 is TGTGCCAGCAGCGTCGGGGTATACTACGAGCAGTACTTC. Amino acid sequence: CASSVGVYYEQYF.

CDR3 coding DNA: TGTGCCAGCAGCCGGAGGGGACCACACACAGATACGCAGTATTTT. This codes for CASSRRGPHTDTQYF. The chain joins TRBV5-6 to TRBJ2-3; a possible D gene is TRBD2 (6 bases). CDR3 size: 15 residues. Deletions cut 4 bases from V and 2 bases from J, with 14 bases between. From germline, CDR1 is SGHDT and CDR2 YYEEEE.